This T cell receptor beta chain derives from a study of blood T cell repertoires in COVID-19. Study-wide background: Samples of COVID-19 (acute and convalescent) were obtained from the United States, Italy and Spain.

Ages ranged from about 18 to 89 years, with residence in around 24 US areas. Categorization into cohorts depended on clinical history that participants reported. Resolution of symptoms, clearance, or two negative PCRs was present in recovered Cohort 3 donors. Some clones are missing from TCRdb's copy, which holds only in-frame ones; the method was immunoSEQ multiplex PCR. The sample carries a few hundred thousand clones, approximately 83% recorded once. V lost 0 bases, J lost 7 bases, and 5 bases stayed unmatched. The CDR3 has 15 amino acids. CDR1 is SGHRS, CDR2 YFSETQ, per germline. The specimen sequenced was PBMCs or T cells enriched from blood (not recorded which). This sequence was found in a man aged 45-65 years who had recovered from COVID-19. The rearrangement uses TRBV5-1 and TRBJ2-1, with 9 bases identical to TRBD1. CDR3 DNA sequence: TGCGCCAGCAGCTTGGACAGGGGGCCATGGAATGAGCAGTTCTTC. Residues: CASSLDRGPWNEQFF.